The 14 T cell receptor beta chains presented below share a single source sample, sequenced in a study of T cells after yellow fever vaccination. TCRdb analysed the 5' RACE reads with MiXCR anew, one entry per CDR3 protein. This table holds 310,000 or so distinct CDR3 sequences, less than 4.5% found once. The source was PBMCs, collected on the day of the yellow fever booster vaccination. These TCRs come from a man between 18 and 29 years old who received the YFV17D yellow fever vaccine.

The sample holds many counts of this clonotype. The genes are TRBV28 and TRBJ2-5; 10 bases match TRBD1. CDR3 size: 14 residues. The germline V gene has CDR1 MDHEN and CDR2 SYDVKM. V lost 6 bases, J lost 5 bases, and 6 bases stayed unmatched. CDR3 sequence (DNA): TGTGCCAGCAGAGACAGGGGGCGCGGGGAGACCCAGTACTTC. Protein: CASRDRGRGETQYF.

This clonotype has more than one count but fewer than ten. One end of the junction is discordant with germline, which a read error may explain. V gene TRBV7-7 combines with J gene TRBJ2-5; unclear D gene. The CDR3 sequence is 11 residues long. Germline V gives CDR1 SSHAT, CDR2 FNYEAQ (reference sequence). CDR3 sequence: CASSHSGTQYF. The CDR3 DNA is TGTGCTAGCAGCCACTCGGGGACCCAGTACTTC. The complete variable domain, with remaining parts taken from reference TRBV7-7 and TRBJ2-5, reads GAGVSQSPRYKVTKRGQDVTLRCDPISSHATLYWYQQALGQGPEFLTYFNYEAQPDKSGLPSDRFSAERPEGSISTLTIQRTEQRDSAMYRCASSHSGTQYFGPGTRLLVL.

The chain employs TRBV18 and TRBJ2-5; tentative D call: TRBD1 (7 bases). Deletions cut 0 bases from V and 5 bases from J, with 13 bases between. Per the germline V gene, CDR1 is KGHSH and CDR2 is LQKENI. The CDR3 is 15 amino acids. The CDR3 region is CASSPPGGGAETQYF. The CDR3 DNA reads TGTGCCAGCTCACCACCAGGAGGGGGCGCGGAGACCCAGTACTTC.

This clonotype has ten or more counts. This rearrangement joins TRBV7-9 to TRBJ2-1; D is uncertain. V shed 1 base and J shed 7 bases, with 14 bases lying between them. CDR3 length: 15 residues. CDR1 SEHNR and CDR2 FQNEAQ come from the germline V gene (reference sequence). The CDR3 coding sequence is TGTGCCAGCAGCTTAGTGAGCCTAGTGTGGAATGAGCAGTTCTTC. It is translated as CASSLVSLVWNEQFF.

CDR3 sequence: CATDSLFNYGYTF. DNA for the CDR3: TGTGCCACCGACAGCCTATTCAACTATGGCTACACCTTC. The gene calls are TRBV7-9 and TRBJ1-2; the D gene is possibly TRBD1 (5 bases). CDR1 is SEHNR, CDR2 FQNEAQ, per germline (reference sequence). The ends were cut back, 10 bases at V and 2 bases at J, with 14 bases in the middle. The CDR3 spans 13 residues.

This clonotype was recorded many times. The chain has TRBV23-1 and TRBJ1-1; 9 bases map to TRBD1. TRBV23-1 is labeled an ORF, and its function is uncertain. The CDR3 totals 16 residues. The V gene end was trimmed by 0 bases and the J gene end by 4 bases; junction bases not matched to a gene: 6. The CDR3 DNA follows: TGCGCCAGCAGTCAATCGAAGGGACAGGGCCCCACTGAAGCTTTCTTT. It codes for CASSQSKGQGPTEAFF.

This clonotype was observed a few times. The chain employs TRBV29-1 and TRBJ2-5, with TRBD1 matching 10 bases. The V gene's germline CDR1 is SQVTM and CDR2 ANQGSEA. With V trimmed by 6 bases and J by 5 bases, 9 bases remained unmatched. The CDR3 is made up of 14 amino acids. CDR3: CSVARQGAGETQYF. DNA of the CDR3: TGCAGCGTGGCCAGACAGGGGGCGGGTGAGACCCAGTACTTC.

The rearrangement links TRBV7-3 to TRBJ2-7; D not resolved. The CDR3 runs 15 residues. Germline V gene data show CDR1 as SGHTA and CDR2 as FQGTGA. The ends were cut back, 2 bases at V and 2 bases at J, with 13 bases in the middle. The CDR3 reads CASSLAAGVTYEQYF. In DNA form, the CDR3 reads TGTGCCAGCAGCTTAGCGGCAGGAGTGACCTACGAGCAGTACTTC.

This clonotype was recorded at least ten times. The V call is TRBV20-1, the J call TRBJ1-2; D is perhaps TRBD1 (6 bases). Germline V gene lookup returns CDR1 DFQATT and CDR2 SNEGSKA (reference sequence). The CDR3 has 13 residues. The CDR3 nucleotides are TGCAGAGGGATGATGGGGGGCTCCTATGGCTACACCTTC. This encodes CRGMMGGSYGYTF.

The chain employs TRBV5-4 and TRBJ2-4; no firm D call. Germline V gene lookup returns CDR1 SGHNT and CDR2 YYREEE (reference sequence). The CDR3 is made up of 14 amino acids. Trimming stripped 2 bases from V and 0 bases from J, with 6 bases between. In DNA form, the CDR3 reads TGTGCCAGCAGCTTTATAGCAGCCAAAAACATTCAGTACTTC. As protein: CASSFIAAKNIQYF.

This clonotype was observed a few times. The chain couples TRBV5-1 to TRBJ1-6; 7 bases line up with TRBD1. Trimming cost V 4 bases and J 6 bases; bases outside gene matches: 10. The CDR3 is 16 amino acids. Germline CDR1 and CDR2: SGHRS and YFSETQ. CDR3 nucleotides: TGCGCCAGCAGCATCGCCGGGACAGTAACTAATTCACCCCTCCACTTT. It translates to CASSIAGTVTNSPLHF.

The CDR3 sequence is CASSRPGLGVETQYF. DNA of the CDR3: TGTGCCAGCAGCAGACCGGGACTAGGGGTGGAGACCCAGTACTTC. The chain has TRBV7-2 and TRBJ2-5; 8 bases agree with TRBD2. Germline CDR1 reads SGHTA; CDR2 reads FQGNSA. The length of the CDR3 is 15 residues. Germline trimming cut 5 bases from V and 5 bases from J; bases unmatched to any gene: 10.

This clonotype appeared many times. The chain carries TRBV7-2 and TRBJ1-2; 7 nucleotides match TRBD1. The ends lost 1 base at V and 0 bases at J; junction bases unmatched: 2. Per germline, CDR1 SGHTA and CDR2 FQGNSA. The CDR3 sequence is 15 residues long. In nucleotides, the CDR3 is TGTGCCAGCAGCTTAGGACAGGGTGCTAACTATGGCTACACCTTC. It translates to CASSLGQGANYGYTF.

The rearrangement joins TRBV28 to TRBJ2-2; 7 nucleotides line up with TRBD1. The germline CDR1 and CDR2 sequences are MDHEN and SYDVKM. This CDR3 is built from 13 residues. V dropped 10 bases and J dropped 6; count of bases not matched to a gene: 8. The CDR3 is CATRGFGAGELFF. In nucleotides, the CDR3 is TGTGCCACCAGGGGGTTTGGTGCCGGGGAGCTGTTTTTT.